This TCR beta chain derives from a study of T cell responses to AZD1222 COVID-19 vaccine. A note on this clone: The sample carries other DNA sequences with the same CDR3.

Assay used: immunoSEQ multiplex PCR; TCRdb lists only in-frame clones, some missing. Among about 190,000 clones listed, roughly nine tenths were seen once. This TCR was sampled from an adult in good health. The sample in question was peripheral blood, obtained on day 0 of AZD1222 vaccination.

The CDR3, as DNA: TGTGCCAGCTCACCAGGGCGCGAGACCCAGTACTTC. Translating it yields CASSPGRETQYF. The rearrangement joins TRBV18 to TRBJ2-5, with D unclear. The V gene's germline CDR1 is KGHSH and CDR2 LQKENI. This CDR3 is 12 amino acids long. V shed 2 bases and J shed 5 bases, with 6 bases lying between them. Looking up the rest from reference TRBV18 and TRBJ2-5 gives the full variable domain: NAGVMQNPRHLVRRRGQEARLRCSPMKGHSHVYWYRQLPEEGLKFMVYLQKENIIDESGMPKERFSAEFPKEGPSILRIQQVVRGDSAAYFCASSPGRETQYFGPGTRLLVL.